The sequence of this T cell receptor (beta chain) was determined in a study of blood T cell repertoires in COVID-19 (dated by TCRdb to about 2020). General notes on the study: Samples covering the acute and convalescent phases of COVID-19 were provided by collaborators in the United States, Italy and Spain. The material from the prospective study consisted of cDNA or gDNA derived from T cells, B-cell-depleted T cells, or PBMCs. The dataset comprised deeply sampled blood TCRbeta repertoires from subjects exposed to, actively infected with, or recovered from COVID-19. The repertoires were released in a freely available public database intended as a resource for research on the immune response to SARS-CoV-2. The samples were drawn from two sources: the first 160 participants of the ongoing ImmuneRACE study, and over 1,000 subjects contributed by 6 global collaborators. A de-identified subject ID, COVID-19 status, age in years and sex were almost always included in the sample metadata. HLA class I and class II types, where available, came from metadata supplied by the sample provider rather than from assay-based typing.

The CDR3 spans 15 residues, from the cysteine through the phenylalanine. The sequence is cut down to CDR3 DNA, 45 bases in frame from base 1. For CDR1 and CDR2, the germline V gene lists SGHVS and FNYEAQ. V loses 3 bases at its end and J loses 5 bases; junction bases beyond the gene matches: 7. Collaborating institutions collected whole blood in K2EDTA tubes following their own protocols. For TCRbeta analysis, collaborators shipped samples as frozen whole blood, isolated PBMCs, or DNA extracted from either of those sample types. The immunoSEQ Assay, a bias-controlled multiplex PCR, was used to amplify TCRbeta CDR3 regions from genomic DNA. In the paper's pipeline: Within the assay, amplification of reference gene primers was used to estimate how many nucleated cells each sample contained. To quantify the absolute abundance of each unique TCRbeta CDR3 rearrangement, sequence reads were collapsed and filtered. Productive Simpson clonality was computed per sample as the square root of Simpson's diversity index over productive rearrangements. TCRdb took over this immuneACCESS table, retaining in-frame rearrangements with V and J assigned. Such tables are incomplete; in checked studies, under half of the missing clones stem from an unresolved V gene, and the remainder is unexplained. The V and J calls and clone size come from that table; D and trimming were worked out from the DNA. In all, the sample holds about 33,000 clones, and 70% to 90% of those were seen once. Approximately 6.3% of the sample comes from the top ten.

The full study reports these points: The quantity of clinical and demographic metadata differed by source and by participant and was supplied without curation.

About this clone: Its antigen remains undetermined. Within one base of it there is no much larger clone, and no base qualities were kept.

The rearrangement joined TRBV7-6 to TRBJ2-7; TRBD2 lines up with 10 middle nucleotides. The sample consisted of peripheral blood. The TCR was taken from a man in his 60s with active COVID-19. The CDR3 reads as follows: CASSFLAGVWNEQYF. The nucleotides are TGTGCCAGCAGCTTTCTAGCGGGAGTTTGGAACGAGCAGTACTTC. Supplemented by the reference TRBV7-6 and TRBJ2-7 proteins around the CDR3, the complete variable domain is GAGVSQSPRYKVTKRGQDVALRCDPISGHVSLYWYRQALGQGPEFLTYFNYEAQQDKSGLPNDRFSAERPEGSISTLTIQRTEQRDSAMYRCASSFLAGVWNEQYFGPGTRLTVT.